The clone carrying this TCR beta chain was detected a few times. The antigen is unknown. Germline CDR1 is SQVTM and CDR2 is ANQGSEA. Trimming removed 7 bases at V and 2 bases at J, with 16 bases between. The CDR3 extends over 14 amino acids. These data originate in a study of identical twins. General study results and limits: With abundant cord blood beta clonotypes, insertions were fewer; memory repertoires showed no such pattern. The models systematically underestimated how much out-of-frame TCR alpha was shared in monozygotic twins.

Via MiXCR, TCRdb re-called the 5' RACE reads, giving one row per CDR3 protein. The sample lists some 460,000 distinct CDR3 sequences, around 14% occurring once. In addition, the sample was reused for a study of yellow fever vaccine responses in identical twins. That publication notes: Vaccine-induced T cell responses in twins were reportedly observed to appear partly convergent, partly personalized.

The sample taken for sequencing was CD4+ T cells sorted from blood. This rearrangement joins TRBV29-1 to TRBJ2-3; D might be TRBD1 (5 bases). This clonotype was sampled from a woman aged 18 to 35 in good health. The CDR3 reads CSAPPGSDTDTQYF. Written as DNA, the CDR3 is TGCAGCGCCCCCCCAGGGTCGGACACAGATACGCAGTATTTT.